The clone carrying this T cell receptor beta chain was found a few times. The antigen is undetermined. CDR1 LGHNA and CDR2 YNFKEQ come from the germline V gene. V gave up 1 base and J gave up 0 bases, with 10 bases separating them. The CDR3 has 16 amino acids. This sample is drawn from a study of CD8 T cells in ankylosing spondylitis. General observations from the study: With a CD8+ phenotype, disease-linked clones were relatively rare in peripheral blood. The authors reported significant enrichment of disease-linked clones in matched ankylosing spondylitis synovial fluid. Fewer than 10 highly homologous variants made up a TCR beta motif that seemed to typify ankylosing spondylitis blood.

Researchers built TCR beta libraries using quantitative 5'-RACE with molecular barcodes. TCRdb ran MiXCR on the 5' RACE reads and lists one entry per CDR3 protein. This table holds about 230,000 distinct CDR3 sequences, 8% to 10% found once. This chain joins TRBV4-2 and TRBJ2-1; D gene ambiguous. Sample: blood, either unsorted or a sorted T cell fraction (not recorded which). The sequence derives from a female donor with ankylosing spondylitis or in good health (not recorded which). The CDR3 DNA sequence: TGTGCCAGCAGCCAAGTGCCCACCAGCTCCTACAATGAGCAGTTCTTC. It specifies CASSQVPTSSYNEQFF.